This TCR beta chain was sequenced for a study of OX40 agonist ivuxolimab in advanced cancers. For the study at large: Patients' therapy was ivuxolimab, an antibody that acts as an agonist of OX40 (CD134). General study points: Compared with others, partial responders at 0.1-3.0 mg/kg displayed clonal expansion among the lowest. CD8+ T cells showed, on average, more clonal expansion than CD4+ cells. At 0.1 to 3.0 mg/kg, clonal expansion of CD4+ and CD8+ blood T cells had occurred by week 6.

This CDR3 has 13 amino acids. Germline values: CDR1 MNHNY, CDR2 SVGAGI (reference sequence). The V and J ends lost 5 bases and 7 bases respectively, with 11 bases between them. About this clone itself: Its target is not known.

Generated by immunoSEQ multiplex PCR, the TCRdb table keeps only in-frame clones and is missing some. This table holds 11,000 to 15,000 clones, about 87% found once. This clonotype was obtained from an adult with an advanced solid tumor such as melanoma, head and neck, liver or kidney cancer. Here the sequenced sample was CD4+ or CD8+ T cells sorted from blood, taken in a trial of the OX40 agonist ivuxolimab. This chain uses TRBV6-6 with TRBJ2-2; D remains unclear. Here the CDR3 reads CASSPRWNGELFF. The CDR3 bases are TGTGCCAGCAGTCCCCGCTGGAACGGGGAGCTGTTTTTT.